The 27 T cell receptor beta chains presented below share a single source sample, sequenced in a study of prognosis after radiotherapy for stage I lung cancer. Two-round multiplex PCR amplified TCR beta CDR3 from genomic DNA. Round-one PCR had primers specific to each TRBV and TRBJ gene. TCRdb re-analysed the multiplex PCR reads in MiXCR, keeping a single row per CDR3 protein. The sample records around 27,000 distinct CDR3 sequences, around 29% being singletons. The material was PBMCs, obtained before or after stereotactic body radiation therapy (not recorded which). Receptors originate from a donor over 45 with non-small cell lung cancer.

This clonotype was seen many times. V is TRBV5-1 and J is TRBJ2-5; D is unclear. This CDR3 has 13 residues. V lost 0 bases, J lost 4 bases, and 7 bases lay in between. Per germline, CDR1 SGHRS and CDR2 YFSETQ. CDR3 sequence (DNA): TGCGCCAGCAGCTTGGCGGTTGTAGAGACCCAGTACTTC. This translates into CASSLAVVETQYF.

This clonotype was detected ten times or more. The chain couples TRBV7-9 to TRBJ2-7; D ambiguous. Germline-derived CDR1 and CDR2 are SEHNR and FQNEAQ (reference sequence). The CDR3 spans 13 residues. V lost 0 bases and J 6 bases, leaving 9 bases between the germline ends. The CDR3 loop is CASSLALYPEQYF. In DNA form, the CDR3 reads TGTGCCAGCAGCTTAGCGTTGTATCCCGAGCAGTACTTC.

As regards this clonotype: At one boundary the junction diverges from the germline segment, which might be a read error. The chain recombines TRBV6-2 or TRBV6-3 with TRBJ1-6; possible D gene TRBD1, 6 bases. The length of the CDR3 is 16 residues. Germline CDR1 and CDR2: MNHEY and SVGEGT. CDR3 DNA: TGTGCCAGAAGTTACTCGGACAGCCTCGGGGGTTCACCCCTCCACTTT. Translated, it gives CARSYSDSLGGSPLHF.

As for this clonotype: Only one base separates this from a far larger clonotype, so it likely reflects a read error. The chain uses TRBV10-3 and TRBJ2-7, with TRBD1 identical over 9 bases. The CDR3 is made up of 16 amino acids. V shed 5 bases and J 2 bases; nucleotides not matched to a gene: 10. The V gene's germline CDR1 is ENHRY and CDR2 SYGVKD. CDR3 nucleotide sequence: TGTGCCATCAGTCACACCACGGGACAGGGACCCTACGAGCAGTACTTC. Translation gives CAISHTTGQGPYEQYF.

This rearrangement joins TRBV2 to TRBJ1-6; the D gene is possibly TRBD1 (6 bases). This CDR3 contains 19 residues. With 7 bases removed from V and 0 bases from J, the gap between germline ends came to 22 bases. Per the germline V gene, CDR1 is SNHLY and CDR2 is FYNNEI. DNA of the CDR3: TGTGCCAGCACATCCCGGAGAGAGGGGGATAGCTCCTATAATTCACCCCTCCACTTT. Translation gives CASTSRREGDSSYNSPLHF.

The table lists this clonotype with many counts. The chain links TRBV10-2 to TRBJ1-5, with unresolved D. CDR3 size: 13 residues. From germline, CDR1 is WSHSY and CDR2 SAAADI. Trimming stripped 5 bases from V and 4 bases from J, with 9 bases between. For the CDR3, the DNA is TGCGCCAGCAGTCTCCAGGCTAATCAGCCCCAGCATTTT. This sequence encodes CASSLQANQPQHF.

This clonotype was recorded at least ten times. This chain links TRBV5-1 with TRBJ1-1, with D unclear. CDR1 is SGHRS, CDR2 YFSETQ, per germline. This CDR3 is 14 amino acids long. The V gene lost 5 bases and the J gene lost 0 bases, with 11 bases spanning the gap. The CDR3 DNA follows: TGCGCCAGCAGTACCGACGGATTGAACACTGAAGCTTTCTTT. It codes for CASSTDGLNTEAFF.

The J gene is TRBJ2-7, the V gene TRBV20-1, with D uncertain. The CDR3 length is 15 residues. Germline V CDR1 and CDR2: DFQATT, SNEGSKA (reference sequence). Trimming shortened V by 3 bases and J by 0 bases, and 15 bases separated the two germline ends. The CDR3 DNA reads TGCAGTGCTAGTACACCTCTACGGAGCTCCTACGAGCAGTACTTC. Its translation is CSASTPLRSSYEQYF.

Worth noting for this clonotype: A much more abundant neighbour one base away suggests this may be a read error. This chain connects TRBV5-4 to TRBJ2-3, with D unresolved. The germline gives CDR1 SGHNT, CDR2 YYREEE (reference sequence). The CDR3 is 16 residues long. The CDR3 DNA follows: TGTGCCAGCAGCACCCTAGACGTGCCCGGCACAGATACGCGGTATTTT. Translation: CASSTLDVPGTDTRYF.

The chain employs TRBV2 and TRBJ2-1, with 15 bases matching TRBD2. This CDR3 contains 17 residues. Germline V gives CDR1 SNHLY, CDR2 FYNNEI. V lost 2 bases, J lost 3 bases, and 2 bases stayed unmatched. The CDR3 DNA reads TGTGCCAGCAGTGAACCGGGACTAGCGGGGGGCTACAATGAGCAGTTCTTC. This sequence encodes CASSEPGLAGGYNEQFF. The full variable domain, in which reference TRBV2 and TRBJ2-1 provide the parts outside the CDR3, is EPEVTQTPSHQVTQMGQEVILRCVPISNHLYFYWYRQILGQKVEFLVSFYNNEISEKSEIFDDQFSVERPDGSNFTLKIRSTKLEDSAMYFCASSEPGLAGGYNEQFFGPGTRLTVL.

This clonotype was counted many times. The rearrangement joins TRBV9 to TRBJ2-7, with D tentatively TRBD1 (6 bases). In germline, CDR1 is SGDLS, CDR2 YYNGEE. Trimming removed 0 bases at V and 3 bases at J, with 13 bases between. The CDR3 runs to 15 residues. CDR3 region: CASSVAGTIDYEQYF. The CDR3 nucleotides are TGTGCCAGCAGCGTAGCGGGGACAATTGACTACGAGCAGTACTTC.

As concerns this clonotype: A read error may produce the germline difference seen at one junction end. The rearrangement links TRBV7-9 to TRBJ2-3, with D perhaps matching TRBD1 or TRBD2 (5 bases each). Germline CDR1 and CDR2: SEHNR and FQNEAQ (reference sequence). This CDR3 region has 13 residues. CDR3 coding DNA: TGTGCCAGAAGCACAGACGGGGCAGATATGCAGTATTTT. It is translated as CARSTDGADMQYF. The entire variable domain, with the rest obtained from reference TRBV7-9 and TRBJ2-3, is as follows: DTGVSQNPRHKITKRGQNVTFRCDPISEHNRLYWYRQTLGQGPEFLTYFQNEAQLEKSRLLSDRFSAERPKGSFSTLEIQRTEQGDSAMYLCARSTDGADMQYFGPGTRLTVL.

Worth noting for this clonotype: This likely traces to a read error, being one base from a far larger clone. The V and J genes are TRBV6-4 and TRBJ1-6; D not certain. The CDR3 is 16 residues long. Trimming cost V 9 bases and J 6 bases, with 21 bases left between them. CDR1 MRHNA and CDR2 SNTAGT come from the germline V gene. As DNA, the CDR3 is TGTGCCAGTATTACGGGAGCGGGATGGATTAATTCACCCCTCCACTTT. As protein: CASITGAGWINSPLHF.

This clonotype was recorded many times. The V gene is TRBV12-3 or TRBV12-4, the J gene TRBJ1-6; D call uncertain. The CDR3 covers 13 residues. Trimming cost V 6 bases and J 6 bases, with 9 bases left between them. CDR3 sequence: CASSRESNSPLHF. For the CDR3, the DNA is TGTGCCAGCAGCCGAGAATCTAATTCACCCCTCCACTTT.

Of note for this clonotype: Given the absence of the conserved phenylalanine or tryptophan at the CDR3 end, a read error is likely. The chain links TRBV7-8 to TRBJ1-4; D not resolved. The V gene's germline CDR1 is SGHVS and CDR2 FQNEAQ. There are 16 residues in the CDR3. V lost 5 bases and J lost 0, with 13 bases in between. In nucleotides, the CDR3 is TGTGCCAGCAGCAAAGAGATAGTTGCAACTAATGAAAAACTGTTTTCT. Translating gives CASSKEIVATNEKLFS.

As regards this clonotype: A single base is all that separates this from a far larger clone, so a read error is likely. The rearrangement joins TRBV6-4 to TRBJ1-2, with 8 bases identical to TRBD1. The CDR3 is made up of 13 amino acids. The junction had 3 bases not matched to a gene; V was cut back by 5 bases and J by 4 bases. Germline V gene lookup returns CDR1 MRHNA and CDR2 SNTAGT. The CDR3 DNA reads as TGTGCCAGCAGTCGGGACAGGTCCTATGGCTACACCTTC. Its protein is CASSRDRSYGYTF.

This clonotype was recorded at least ten times. V usage is TRBV2 and J usage is TRBJ2-3; 9 nucleotides agree with TRBD2. V dropped 1 base and J dropped 0; count of bases not matched to a gene: 2. The CDR3 is 16 residues long. Germline values: CDR1 SNHLY, CDR2 FYNNEI. The CDR3 DNA is TGTGCCAGCAGTGAAGGGCTAGCGGGGAGCACAGATACGCAGTATTTT. Translation: CASSEGLAGSTDTQYF. The full variable domain, completed using reference TRBV2 and TRBJ2-3, is EPEVTQTPSHQVTQMGQEVILRCVPISNHLYFYWYRQILGQKVEFLVSFYNNEISEKSEIFDDQFSVERPDGSNFTLKIRSTKLEDSAMYFCASSEGLAGSTDTQYFGPGTRLTVL.

Many counts were recorded for this clonotype. The chain joins TRBV30 to TRBJ1-6; 10 bases are shared with TRBD1. The CDR3 is made up of 13 amino acids. Germline V gene sequence: CDR1 GTSNPN, CDR2 SVGIG (reference sequence). V trimming: 8 bases; J trimming: 6 bases; junction bases outside the gene matches: 4. The CDR3 DNA is TGTGCCGGAAGGACAGGGGGTAATTCACCCCTCCACTTT. It encodes CAGRTGGNSPLHF. The full variable domain, rest sourced from reference TRBV30 and TRBJ1-6, is SQTIHQWPATLVQPVGSPLSLECTVEGTSNPNLYWYRQAAGRGLQLLFYSVGIGQISSEVPQNLSASRPQDRQFILSSKKLLLSDSGFYLCAGRTGGNSPLHFGNGTRLTVT.

For the CDR3, the DNA is TGTGCCAGCAGCTTGGGGGCGCGGAACACCGGGGAGCTGTTTTTT. It codes for CASSLGARNTGELFF. This chain links TRBV5-4 with TRBJ2-2; D is ambiguous. The V end lost 0 bases, the J end lost 1 base, and 7 bases lay between the germline ends. The CDR3 loop spans 15 amino acids. Per the germline V gene, CDR1 is SGHNT and CDR2 is YYREEE (reference sequence).

This clonotype appeared many times. The chain couples TRBV6-1 to TRBJ1-2; D call uncertain. The length of the CDR3 is 13 residues. V gave up 7 bases and J gave up 3 bases, with 12 bases separating them. The germline V gene encodes CDR1 MNHNS and CDR2 SASEGT. The CDR3 region is CASMNEIYYGYTF. Written as DNA, the CDR3 is TGTGCCAGCATGAACGAGATATACTATGGCTACACCTTC.

At least ten counts were recorded for this clonotype. The rearrangement joins TRBV18 to TRBJ2-3; D not certain. This CDR3 contains 16 residues. The ends were cut back, 8 bases at V and 0 bases at J, with 18 bases in the middle. The germline gives CDR1 KGHSH, CDR2 LQKENI. Here the CDR3 reads CASAATRLDSTDTQYF. For the CDR3, the DNA is TGTGCCAGCGCCGCAACAAGGCTGGATAGCACAGATACGCAGTATTTT.

With regard to this clonotype: A much larger clone sits a single nucleotide away, making a read error possible. The CDR3 end shows no conserved phenylalanine or tryptophan, and so a read error is likely. The V and J genes are TRBV5-4 and TRBJ1-2, with a weak D call TRBD1 (5 bases). In germline, CDR1 is SGHNT, CDR2 YYREEE (reference sequence). The CDR3 is 16 residues long. V was shortened by 2 bases and J by 6 bases, with 20 bases between the two germline ends. The CDR3 nucleotides are TGTGCCAGCAGCTTTGGGGCGGCAGGGAAAGGTCATGGCTACACCCTC. Its translation: CASSFGAAGKGHGYTL.

This clonotype was seen only once. A read error likely explains this, since a far larger clone differs by one base. The CDR3 here is CASSFRTDQETKYF. The CDR3 DNA reads as TGTGCCAGCAGTTTCAGGACAGATCAAGAGACCAAGTACTTC. This chain uses TRBV6-2 or TRBV6-3 with TRBJ2-5; a weak D match, TRBD1 (6 bases). The CDR3 loop spans 14 amino acids. Germline lookup yields CDR1 MNHEY and CDR2 SVGEGT.

This clonotype was detected many times. Just one base apart from a much larger clone, this may be a read error. The CDR3 ends on some other residue instead of the conserved phenylalanine or tryptophan, so this is likely a read error. The chain links TRBV9 to TRBJ2-3, with D possibly called TRBD1 or TRBD2 (5 bases each). The V gene lost 0 bases and the J gene lost 7 bases, with 15 bases spanning the gap. The CDR3 is 15 residues long. Germline lookup yields CDR1 SGDLS and CDR2 YYNGEE. CDR3 region: CASSVVGDPVHTQYS. CDR3 bases: TGTGCCAGCAGCGTAGTAGGGGACCCCGTCCATACGCAGTATTCT.

As regards this clonotype: At one end, the junction sequence differs from germline, possibly due to a read error. This sequence joins TRBV28 and TRBJ1-1, with 7 bases identical to TRBD1. CDR3 length: 12 residues. Germline V gene sequence: CDR1 MDHEN, CDR2 SYDVKM. Written as DNA, the CDR3 is TGTGCCAGCAGTTTCCGACAGGGAGAAGATTTCTTT. This sequence encodes CASSFRQGEDFF.

The V gene is TRBV28, the J gene TRBJ2-3, with 9 bases lining up with TRBD2. With V trimmed by 4 bases and J by 2 bases, 4 bases remained unmatched. The CDR3 consists of 15 residues. Germline assignment: CDR1 MDHEN and CDR2 SYDVKM. This CDR3 reads CASSYSGGPTDTQYF. In DNA, the CDR3 is TGTGCCAGCAGTTATAGCGGGGGCCCCACAGATACGCAGTATTTT.

This clonotype has ten or more counts. This chain connects TRBV20-1 to TRBJ2-2; 7 positions agree with TRBD2. The CDR3 totals 16 residues. The germline V gene encodes CDR1 DFQATT and CDR2 SNEGSKA (reference sequence). The V segment lost 3 bases and the J segment 4 bases; nucleotides outside the gene matches: 11. The DNA of the CDR3 is TGCAGTGCTAGGGCGGCCGGGAGGCCCATCACCGGGGAGCTGTTTTTT. Its translation is CSARAAGRPITGELFF.